Following are 14 T cell receptor beta chains from one sample sequenced in a study of T-cell memory formation after mild COVID-19. TCRdb re-derived calls from the 5' RACE reads in MiXCR, one entry per CDR3 protein. The sample contains 350,000 to 400,000 distinct CDR3 sequences, 21% of which appear only once. Sequencing was performed on PBMCs or a T cell subset sorted from them (not recorded which). The receptors were gathered from an adult woman who had mild COVID-19 (a few samples of this study predate the infection). Cell type and time point are not known.

The V call is TRBV4-1, the J call TRBJ1-1; perhaps TRBD1 as D (5 bases). Germline values: CDR1 MGHRA, CDR2 YSYEKL. Trimming cost V 3 bases and J 5 bases, with 19 bases left between them. The CDR3 covers 16 residues. CDR3 in amino acids: CASSHALIRGETEAFF. The CDR3 nucleotides are TGCGCCAGCAGCCACGCTCTCATAAGAGGGGAGACTGAAGCTTTCTTT.

This clonotype was detected a few times. This sequence joins TRBV9 and TRBJ1-1; D not certain. This CDR3 region has 14 residues. Trimming pared 0 bases from V and 6 bases from J, leaving 12 bases between. Germline V gene sequence: CDR1 SGDLS, CDR2 YYNGEE. The CDR3 here is CASSVGGLGSEAFF. The CDR3 coding sequence is TGTGCCAGCAGCGTAGGAGGTCTCGGGTCTGAAGCTTTCTTT.

The table lists this clonotype with a few counts. This chain links TRBV24-1 with TRBJ2-1; perhaps D is TRBD1 or TRBD2 (6 bases each). CDR3 length equals 15 residues. Germline loops: CDR1 KGHDR, CDR2 SFDVKD. Trimming left V 6 bases short and J 3 bases short, with 14 bases between. Here the CDR3 DNA reads TGTGCCACCAGTAGGCTCGGGGGCCGCTACAATGAGCAGTTCTTC. Its translation: CATSRLGGRYNEQFF.

This clonotype was seen more than once but under ten times. The V call is TRBV2, the J call TRBJ2-1; 9 nucleotides match TRBD2. CDR3 length: 14 amino acids. The J segment lost 9 bases and the V segment lost 6 bases, leaving 9 bases of the junction unmatched. The germline V gene has CDR1 SNHLY and CDR2 FYNNEI. The DNA for the CDR3 is TGTGCCAGCAGGACGAGCGGGGGGTACTTTGAGCAGTTCTTC. It encodes CASRTSGGYFEQFF.

The chain links TRBV6-5 to TRBJ2-1, with 10 bases identical to TRBD2. Losses at the gene ends were 5 bases for V and 5 bases for J; bases not matched to a gene: 6. Looked up from germline, CDR1 is MNHEY and CDR2 is SVGAGI. The CDR3 has 15 residues. CDR3 protein: CASSNLAGADNEQFF. For the CDR3, the DNA is TGTGCCAGCAGTAACCTAGCGGGGGCCGACAATGAGCAGTTCTTC.

A few counts support this clonotype. The V call is TRBV23-1, the J call TRBJ2-5; TRBD1 agrees at 9 bases. TRBV23-1 has ORF status, its function being uncertain. The junction had 19 bases not matched to a gene; V was cut back by 4 bases and J by 1 base. This CDR3 has 20 residues. In nucleotides, the CDR3 is TGCGCCAGCAGTCGAAAATTGCTGGGACAGGGTCCGCAGTTCCAAGAGACCCAGTACTTC. Translated, it gives CASSRKLLGQGPQFQETQYF.

The chain links TRBV19 to TRBJ2-2; D gene unclear. Looked up from germline, CDR1 is LNHDA and CDR2 is SQIVND (reference sequence). The CDR3 spans 14 residues. V shed 3 bases and J shed 1 base, with 6 bases lying between them. The CDR3 loop is CASSISGNTGELFF. The CDR3 bases are TGTGCCAGTAGTATCTCGGGGAACACCGGGGAGCTGTTTTTT. Variable domain in full (rest from reference TRBV19 and TRBJ2-2): DGGITQSPKYLFRKEGQNVTLSCEQNLNHDAMYWYRQDPGQGLRLIYYSQIVNDFQKGDIAEGYSVSREKKESFPLTVTSAQKNPTAFYLCASSISGNTGELFFGEGSRLTVL.

The V gene is TRBV12-3 or TRBV12-4, the J gene TRBJ1-6; 12 bases align to TRBD1. This CDR3 region has 15 residues. The V segment lost 5 bases and the J segment 6 bases; nucleotides outside the gene matches: 2. Here the CDR3 DNA reads TGTGCCAGCAGTGGGGACAGGGGGCTTAATTCACCCCTCCACTTT. Translation gives CASSGDRGLNSPLHF.

This clonotype was recorded at least ten times. The chain is built from TRBV7-3 and TRBJ2-1; 10 bases are a match to TRBD2. CDR3 length: 17 amino acids. Germline CDR1 and CDR2: SGHTA and FQGTGA. The V and J ends lost 0 bases and 0 bases, in that order; junction bases with no gene match: 2. The chain's CDR3 is CASSLTSGRSSYNEQFF. The CDR3 DNA reads TGTGCCAGCAGCTTAACTAGCGGGAGGTCCTCCTACAATGAGCAGTTCTTC.

This clonotype occurred a few times. This rearrangement joins TRBV25-1 to TRBJ2-1; the D is unclear. Per the germline V gene, CDR1 is MGHDK and CDR2 is SYGVNS. This CDR3 is built from 14 residues. The germline V and J ends were trimmed by 8 bases and 9 bases, with 20 bases remaining between them. The CDR3 DNA reads as TGTGCCAGCCGAACCCCGGTGGGCTACCCTGAGCAGTTCTTC. This sequence encodes CASRTPVGYPEQFF.

This clonotype was counted between two and nine times. The chain joins TRBV5-1 to TRBJ2-4, with D perhaps TRBD1 or TRBD2 (6 bases each). V was clipped by 4 bases and J by 3 bases, with 23 bases between them. The germline CDR1 and CDR2 sequences are SGHRS and YFSETQ. The CDR3 sequence is 18 residues long. For the CDR3, the DNA is TGCGCCAGCAGCAAGGGGGGCAGGGCCGAGGGAGGCAAAAACATTCAGTACTTC. Amino acid sequence: CASSKGGRAEGGKNIQYF.

This clonotype was seen a few times. The chain couples TRBV9 to TRBJ1-2; D not resolved. CDR1 SGDLS and CDR2 YYNGEE come from the germline V gene. The CDR3 length is 14 residues. V lost 0 bases and J 4 bases, leaving 10 bases between the germline ends. Here the CDR3 DNA reads TGTGCCAGCAGCGTAGGGTTGGACGGCTATGGCTACACCTTC. Its protein is CASSVGLDGYGYTF.

This clonotype came up a few times. V and J are TRBV5-8 and TRBJ2-4; the match to TRBD2 covers 7 bases. Germline CDR1 and CDR2: SGHTS and YDEGEE. This CDR3 is built from 18 residues. Losses at the gene ends were 6 bases for V and 5 bases for J; bases not matched to a gene: 20. CDR3 nucleotide sequence: TGTGCCAGCACCCGGGAGGTTTGGGGGTTCCCAATCCAAAACATTCAGTACTTC. This sequence encodes CASTREVWGFPIQNIQYF.

This chain joins TRBV20-1 and TRBJ2-7; a weak D match, TRBD1 (5 bases). The length of the CDR3 is 14 residues. Per the germline V gene, CDR1 is DFQATT and CDR2 is SNEGSKA (reference sequence). Trimming left V 6 bases short and J 0 bases short, with 15 bases between. The DNA for the CDR3 is TGCAGTGCCCGGAAGGGGCTTAGCTCCTACGAGCAGTACTTC. Its protein product is CSARKGLSSYEQYF.